The rows below give T cell receptor beta chains drawn from one sample of a study of cytomegalovirus exposure and HLA in healthy donors. Sequenced by immunoSEQ multiplex PCR; TCRdb stores in-frame clones only, minus some. The sample shows more than 150,000 clones, approximately 80% of them seen only once. Material for sequencing was PBMCs. The receptors were sampled from a girl between 10 and 17 years old in good health and CMV-seropositive. CDR3s include the opening cysteine and the closing phenylalanine or tryptophan. Fields, in order: J gene, CDR3 length, D gene, V gene, clone size, CDR3 protein, CDR3 DNA. A D gene is named only where the DNA matches it firmly. A row's size may be missing; if present it is once, few, many or a size class.

TRBJ2-7	13	TRBD1	TRBV4-1	-	CASSGDRAYEQYF	TGCGCCAGCAGTGGGGACAGGGCCTACGAGCAGTACTTC
TRBJ2-1	15	-	TRBV9	-	CASSVGSSSYNEQFF	TGTGCCAGCAGCGTAGGTAGTAGCTCCTACAATGAGCAGTTCTTC
TRBJ1-5	16	-	TRBV10-3	-	CAIADQGLGGNQPQHF	TGTGCCATCGCCGATCAGGGGCTTGGGGGCAATCAGCCCCAGCATTTT
TRBJ1-2	15	TRBD1	TRBV7-2	-	CASSLAWDRSYGYTF	TGTGCCAGCAGCTTAGCCTGGGACAGGAGCTATGGCTACACCTTC
TRBJ2-2	15	-	TRBV19	once	CASSRGSGITGELFF	TGTGCCAGTAGTAGAGGATCAGGGATCACCGGGGAGCTGTTTTTT
TRBJ1-1	14	TRBD1	TRBV6-5	-	CASSYWGQGAEAFF	TGTGCCAGCAGCTATTGGGGACAGGGGGCTGAAGCTTTCTTT
TRBJ1-1	16	-	TRBV10-2	-	CASSESKRRGNTEAFF	TGCGCCAGCAGTGAGTCCAAAAGGAGGGGGAACACTGAAGCTTTCTTT
TRBJ1-2	15	TRBD1	TRBV18	-	CASSQTGMGNYGYTF	TGTGCCAGCTCGCAGACAGGGATGGGGAACTATGGCTACACCTTC
TRBJ2-3	12	-	TRBV5-6	-	CASSSGTDTQYF	TGTGCCAGCAGCTCGGGCACAGATACGCAGTATTTT
TRBJ2-7	17	TRBD2	TRBV27	-	CASSSISRAGGPHEQYF	TGTGCCAGCAGTTCAATAAGCAGAGCGGGAGGGCCTCACGAGCAGTACTTC
TRBJ1-4	14	-	TRBV7-2	-	CAGGDGATNEKLFF	TGTGCCGGGGGGGACGGGGCAACTAATGAAAAACTGTTTTTT
TRBJ2-1	16	TRBD2	TRBV25-1	-	CASSATSGLDYNEQFF	TGTGCCAGCAGTGCGACTAGCGGGTTAGACTACAATGAGCAGTTCTTC
TRBJ2-2	14	TRBD2	TRBV6-5	-	CASSSMGLAGEKFF	TGTGCCAGCAGTTCCATGGGGCTAGCGGGAGAGAAGTTTTTT
TRBJ1-2	15	-	TRBV19	-	CASRFWAGGDYGYTF	TGTGCCAGTAGGTTTTGGGCGGGGGGCGACTATGGCTACACCTTC
TRBJ2-7	14	-	TRBV7-2	-	CASSRDLGGGEQYF	TGTGCCAGCAGCCGCGACCTAGGAGGCGGCGAGCAGTACTTC